The 8 T cell receptor beta chains listed next were all sequenced from one sample in a study of cytomegalovirus exposure and HLA in healthy donors. PCR amplification relied on 60 Vbeta primers (plus 13 Jbeta primers). Measured with immunoSEQ multiplex PCR; TCRdb has only the in-frame clones, and not every one. Here the sample spans some 160,000 clones, under 90% being singletons. Sequences were obtained from PBMCs. These receptors were obtained from a man younger than 30 in good health and CMV-seronegative.

This sequence joins TRBV7-3 and TRBJ1-2, with D unclear. CDR1 SGHTA and CDR2 FQGTGA come from the germline V gene. V lost 0 bases and J 7 bases, leaving 9 bases between the germline ends. The CDR3 runs 13 residues. CDR3 loop: CASSLTEGSGYTF. For the CDR3, the DNA is TGTGCCAGCAGCTTAACGGAGGGCTCTGGCTACACCTTC.

V and J are TRBV10-3 and TRBJ2-6; possibly TRBD2 for D (6 bases). V shed 6 bases and J shed 1 base, with 19 bases lying between them. Germline CDR1 ENHRY, CDR2 SYGVKD. CDR3 length: 18 residues. CDR3 residues: CAIREGDTGVSGANVLTF. DNA of the CDR3: TGTGCCATCAGAGAAGGTGACACGGGGGTGTCTGGGGCCAACGTCCTGACTTTC.

CDR3 amino acids: CASSVTGSTGELFF. As DNA, the CDR3 is TGTGCCAGCAGCGTGACAGGGAGCACCGGGGAGCTGTTTTTT. The chain links TRBV9 to TRBJ2-2, with TRBD1 matching 7 bases. V lost 2 bases to trimming and J lost 4 bases; unmatched junction nucleotides: 2. The CDR3 loop spans 14 amino acids. CDR1 and CDR2 from the germline V gene are SGDLS and YYNGEE.

The DNA of the CDR3 is TGCGCCAGCAGCTTGGTCGGGGGGTCTAGCACAGATACGCAGTATTTT. It yields the protein CASSLVGGSSTDTQYF. The chain uses TRBV5-1 and TRBJ2-3; 7 bases are a match to TRBD2. The V segment lost 0 bases and the J segment 0 bases; nucleotides outside the gene matches: 4. This CDR3 is built from 16 residues. Germline values: CDR1 SGHRS, CDR2 YFSETQ.

Concerning this clone itself: At one of its ends the junction is not consistent with the germline gene, which may arise from a read error. The rearrangement uses TRBV7-3 and TRBJ2-1; 7 nucleotides agree with TRBD2. Per germline, CDR1 SGHTA and CDR2 FQGTGA. The CDR3 is made up of 12 amino acids. CDR3 DNA: TGTGCCAGCAGCTTGCTAGGGCGGGAGCGGTTCTTC. It translates to CASSLLGRERFF.

The chain has TRBV27 and TRBJ2-7; no reliable D call. The germline gives CDR1 MNHEY, CDR2 SMNVEV (reference sequence). V shed 0 bases and J shed 0 bases, with 6 bases lying between them. This CDR3 spans 14 amino acids. The CDR3 protein is CASSLSWSSYEQYF. CDR3 DNA: TGTGCCAGCAGTTTATCCTGGAGCTCCTACGAGCAGTACTTC.

This clone was recorded only once. The chain has TRBV4-1 and TRBJ1-5; D is possibly TRBD1 (6 bases). The V gene lost 0 bases and the J gene lost 5 bases, with 14 bases spanning the gap. CDR1 is MGHRA and CDR2 is YSYEKL in the germline V gene. This CDR3 contains 16 residues. CDR3 sequence reads: CASSQEGRGVHQPQHF. CDR3 coding DNA: TGCGCCAGCAGCCAAGAGGGCAGGGGCGTTCATCAGCCCCAGCATTTT.

This rearrangement joins TRBV6-7 to TRBJ2-7, with TRBD1 as a possible D gene (5 bases). TRBV6-7 is reported as an ORF; its role is uncertain. The CDR3 is 14 amino acids. The V gene lost 2 bases and the J gene lost 2 bases, with 10 bases spanning the gap. For the CDR3, the DNA is TGTGCCAGCAGTTACGGGCTGGGGCCCTACGAGCAGTACTTC. This gives the protein CASSYGLGPYEQYF.